This T cell receptor beta chain is drawn from a study of blood T cell repertoires in COVID-19 (dated by TCRdb to about 2020). Notes on the research overall: Samples from collaborators originated in the United States, Italy and Spain and spanned both the acute and convalescent phases of COVID-19. Subjects who had been exposed to COVID-19, were actively infected with it, or had recovered from it provided the deeply sampled blood TCRbeta repertoires that made up the dataset. The prospective study material was composed of cDNA or gDNA derived from T cells, B-cell-depleted T cells, or PBMCs. The repertoires were released in a freely available public database intended as a resource for research on the immune response to SARS-CoV-2. The sample metadata nearly always contained a de-identified subject ID, COVID-19 status, age in years and sex. Samples came from the ongoing ImmuneRACE study (first 160 participants) plus 1,254 subjects from 6 global collaborators. Where HLA class I and class II types were available, the types were taken from metadata supplied by the sample provider, not from assay-based typing. General study outcomes and caveats: The quantity of clinical and demographic metadata differed by source and by participant and was supplied without curation.

Inclusive of the bounding cysteine and phenylalanine, the CDR3 is 12 residues long. Just the 36-base CDR3 DNA is kept, in frame starting at base 1. V lost 9 bases and J lost 8 bases; the stretch between them is 16 bases long. Looking up the germline V gene yields CDR1 MDHEN and CDR2 SYDVKM. In regard to this clone: Its antigen is not yet known. Nothing much larger sits one base from this clone, and base qualities are not available.

At one collaborating source in Seattle, patients were enrolled during active infection and were followed longitudinally through the course of disease. Whole blood was collected in K2EDTA tubes by collaborating institutions according to the institutions' own protocols. For TCRbeta analysis, collaborators shipped samples in one of three forms: frozen whole blood, isolated PBMCs, or DNA extracted from either of those sample types. The immunoSEQ Assay, a bias-controlled multiplex PCR, was used to amplify TCRbeta CDR3 regions from genomic DNA. Turning to the authors' computational methods: The number of nucleated cells in each sample was estimated from the amplification of reference gene primers within the assay. To quantify the absolute abundance of each unique TCRbeta CDR3 rearrangement, sequence reads were collapsed and filtered. For each sample, productive Simpson clonality was calculated as the square root of Simpson's diversity index across productive rearrangements. Held by TCRdb, this immuneACCESS table contains in-frame sequences only and omits some clones. Under half of the omission traces to an unresolved V gene where checked; the cause of the rest is unknown. The V and J calls and clone size were taken over from that table, and D and trimming were inferred from the DNA. This sample holds about 140,000 clones; 84% were observed only once. The top ten clones comprise around 9.5% of the sample.

This receptor chain uses TRBV28 and TRBJ1-1, with no confident D gene call. The material sequenced was peripheral blood. This receptor was taken from a young man with COVID-19, enrolled during active disease. The DNA sequence is given as TGTGCCAGTCTAGGATCAGCTGCCGAAGCTTTCTTT. It translates as CASLGSAAEAFF.